Listed here are 13 T cell receptor beta chains from one sample, sequenced in a study of T cell repertoires in cytomegalovirus infection (dated by TCRdb to between 2018 and 2020). The listed sequencing device is Illumina HiSeq 1500. The public reads were reprocessed in TCRdb via fastp at Q25 and MiXCR, keeping in-frame beta chains. Under each unique CDR3 protein, matching rows form one entry showing the most common genes and DNA. This sample is represented by 270,000 or so distinct CDR3 sequences; about 15% of them were singletons. The ten most abundant clones make up around half of the sample. Source material: CD8+ T cells from PBMCs. All receptors come from a human donor in good health (CMV status not recorded). Some clones in this sample may be carry-over from other donors' samples.

There are a few counts of this clonotype. The gene calls are TRBV7-6 and TRBJ2-1; either TRBD1 or TRBD2 may fit D (6 bases each). The CDR3 loop spans 15 amino acids. V was shortened by 1 base and J by 14 bases, with 21 bases between the two germline ends. Germline CDR1 is SGHVS and CDR2 is FNYEAQ. The DNA of the CDR3 is TGTGCCAGCAGCTTAGAACCGAATTTCAGAAGGGGGGAGTTCTTC. It codes for CASSLEPNFRRGEFF.

This clonotype was detected only a few times. This sequence joins TRBV7-4 and TRBJ2-3; D gene unclear. Germline loops: CDR1 SGHVT, CDR2 SQSDAQ. This CDR3 contains 14 residues. V dropped 5 bases and J dropped 3 bases, with 12 bases sitting between them. The CDR3 region has the DNA TGTGCCAGCAGCCCAGCCCATCTAACAGATACGCAGTATTTT. It yields the protein CASSPAHLTDTQYF.

This chain connects TRBV25-1 to TRBJ1-5, with D unclear. V was pared by 5 bases and J by 5 bases, with 16 bases between. The V gene's germline CDR1 is MGHDK and CDR2 SYGVNS. The CDR3 has 15 residues. In DNA, the CDR3 is TGTGCCAGCAGTTCCGGACGGATACCTGATCAGCCCCAGCATTTT. It is translated as CASSSGRIPDQPQHF.

This clonotype was found many times. This CDR3 reads CASSEGGGQVLTWADEQYF. The CDR3 bases are TGTGCCAGCAGCGAAGGTGGGGGCCAGGTCCTGACCTGGGCTGACGAGCAGTACTTC. The V call is TRBV7-2, the J call TRBJ2-7; tentative D call: TRBD1 (6 bases). Per germline, CDR1 SGHTA and CDR2 FQGNSA. The CDR3 is 19 amino acids. The V gene lost 5 bases and the J gene lost 5 bases, with 31 bases spanning the gap.

Points on this clonotype: One end of the junction varies from germline; a read error may be responsible. The chain links TRBV10-2 to TRBJ1-1; a possible D gene is TRBD1 (5 bases). Germline V gene data show CDR1 as WSHSY and CDR2 as SAAADI. The CDR3 loop spans 13 amino acids. This CDR3 is CASSEWDGAEAIF. The CDR3 DNA reads TGCGCCAGCAGTGAGTGGGACGGGGCTGAAGCTATCTTT.

J is TRBJ1-1 and V is TRBV3-1; unclear D gene. In germline, CDR1 is LGHDT, CDR2 YNNKEL (reference sequence). The CDR3 consists of 15 residues. V was clipped by 2 bases and J by 1 base, with 11 bases between them. The chain's CDR3 is CASSQLSGPNTEAFF. For the CDR3, the DNA is TGTGCCAGCAGCCAACTATCCGGACCGAACACTGAAGCTTTCTTT.

The chain employs TRBV4-2 and TRBJ2-2; D gene ambiguous. Germline assignment: CDR1 LGHNA and CDR2 YNFKEQ. The V end lost 3 bases, the J end lost 2 bases, and 7 bases lay between the germline ends. CDR3 length: 14 amino acids. The CDR3 coding sequence is TGTGCCAGCAGCCAGCTGGGCAACACCGGGGAGCTGTTTTTT. Amino acid sequence: CASSQLGNTGELFF.

The chain is built from TRBV10-3 and TRBJ1-5; D might be TRBD1 (6 bases). This CDR3 is 14 amino acids long. V was shortened by 6 bases and J by 3 bases, with 12 bases between the two germline ends. Germline lookup yields CDR1 ENHRY and CDR2 SYGVKD. This CDR3 is CAIRQTGSNQPQHF. CDR3 nucleotide sequence: TGTGCCATCAGACAGACAGGATCCAATCAGCCCCAGCATTTT.

This clonotype was counted a few times. V and J are TRBV18 and TRBJ2-2, with D tentatively TRBD1 or TRBD2 (5 bases each). This CDR3 comprises 15 residues. Germline CDR1 KGHSH, CDR2 LQKENI. V lost 2 bases to trimming and J lost 5 bases, with 12 bases between them. The CDR3 DNA reads TGTGCCAGCTCACCAACCGGGACCTCTACCGGGGAGCTGTTTTTT. Amino acids: CASSPTGTSTGELFF.

In DNA, the CDR3 is TGTGCCAGCAGCCCCCCTTATAATGAAGCTTTCTTT. This gives the protein CASSPPYNEAFF. This chain connects TRBV12-3 or TRBV12-4 to TRBJ1-1, with D unclear. The CDR3 has 12 residues. Trimming cost V 6 bases and J 7 bases, with 12 bases left between them.

This clonotype showed up many times. The chain uses TRBV4-1 and TRBJ2-1, with D unclear. The germline CDR1 and CDR2 sequences are MGHRA and YSYEKL. Trimming pared 1 base from V and 8 bases from J, leaving 15 bases between. This CDR3 has 15 amino acids. The CDR3 DNA follows: TGCGCCAGCAGCCAAGGACAACTAACTTTGGATGAGCAGTTCTTC. It translates to CASSQGQLTLDEQFF.

The sample holds many counts of this clonotype. The gene calls are TRBV14 and TRBJ2-7; 10 bases align to TRBD1. Germline CDR1 is SGHDN and CDR2 is FVKESK. Trimming took 1 base from V and 3 from J; bases not matched to a gene: 6. CDR3 length: 16 amino acids. CDR3 region: CASSQGRGTGVYEQYF. CDR3 DNA: TGTGCCAGCAGCCAAGGCCGAGGGACAGGGGTCTACGAGCAGTACTTC.

This chain connects TRBV7-9 to TRBJ1-1; TRBD1 might be the D (6 bases). Between the trimmed V and J ends, which lost 11 bases and 4 bases, there was a span of 23 bases. This CDR3 region has 15 residues. CDR1 is SEHNR and CDR2 is FQNEAQ in the germline V gene (reference sequence). CDR3 DNA sequence: TGTGCCTCCGTGGGCCCGGGGGCCTGGGGCACTGAAGCTTTCTTT. Translated: CASVGPGAWGTEAFF.